The 22 T cell receptor beta chains in this list originate from one sample, sequenced in a study of T-cell memory formation after mild COVID-19. MiXCR, applied by TCRdb to the 5' RACE reads, yields one record per CDR3 protein. The data hold about 470,000 distinct CDR3 sequences, with roughly 23% observed a single time. Sequencing was performed on PBMCs or a T cell subset sorted from them (not recorded which). These receptors originate from an adult woman who had mild COVID-19 (a few samples of this study predate the infection). Cell type and time point are not known.

This chain uses TRBV4-2 with TRBJ1-1; 7 bases line up with TRBD1. CDR1 LGHNA and CDR2 YNFKEQ come from the germline V gene. The CDR3 consists of 15 residues. The V segment lost 4 bases and the J segment 6 bases; nucleotides outside the gene matches: 11. This CDR3 reads CASSLGDRDQAEAFF. The CDR3 coding sequence is TGTGCCAGCAGCCTTGGCGACAGGGATCAGGCTGAAGCTTTCTTT.

This clonotype was counted only a few times. The chain couples TRBV6-2 or TRBV6-3 to TRBJ1-1; TRBD1 might be the D (6 bases). Germline V lookup: CDR1 MNHEY, CDR2 SVGEGT. V lost 6 bases to trimming and J lost 4 bases, with 15 bases between them. The CDR3 runs 14 residues. In DNA form, the CDR3 reads TGTGCCAGCAGGATACAGGGTGCAGGCACTGAAGCTTTCTTT. Translation: CASRIQGAGTEAFF.

The chain joins TRBV6-1 to TRBJ1-5, with no clear D. Germline V gene sequence: CDR1 MNHNS, CDR2 SASEGT. V lost 8 bases, J lost 1 base, and 9 bases lay in between. The CDR3 is made up of 13 amino acids. CDR3 sequence (DNA): TGTGCCAGCCGGGTGTCCAGCAATCAGCCCCAGCATTTT. Its translation is CASRVSSNQPQHF.

The chain links TRBV6-2 or TRBV6-3 to TRBJ2-1; D unresolved. The germline V gene encodes CDR1 MNHEY and CDR2 SVGEGT. The CDR3 spans 17 residues. V was cut by 5 bases and J by 4 bases, with 21 bases left in between. The CDR3 reads CASSVASVADPYNEQFF. The CDR3 bases are TGTGCCAGCAGTGTCGCGTCCGTGGCAGACCCATACAATGAGCAGTTCTTC.

This clonotype came up a few times. V is TRBV12-3 or TRBV12-4 and J is TRBJ1-2, with D tentatively TRBD1 (5 bases). The CDR3 consists of 12 residues. Trimming removed 7 bases at V and 5 bases at J, with 11 bases between. The CDR3 loop reads CASTLQGYGYTF. The DNA of the CDR3 is TGTGCCAGCACCCTTCAGGGATATGGCTACACCTTC.

This clonotype was seen only a few times. This chain connects TRBV7-9 to TRBJ2-3; 7 nucleotides align to TRBD1. This CDR3 has 17 amino acids. V lost 5 bases and J lost 4; bases outside the gene matches: 15. Germline values: CDR1 SEHNR, CDR2 FQNEAQ (reference sequence). In DNA, the CDR3 is TGTGCCAGCAGCCCAACCTTCGGTACAGGGGTGGCAGATACGCAGTATTTT. Amino acid sequence: CASSPTFGTGVADTQYF.

In its sample, this clonotype was seen a few times. The chain is built from TRBV10-3 and TRBJ2-7; the match to TRBD2 covers 15 bases. Germline V gene sequence: CDR1 ENHRY, CDR2 SYGVKD. V trimming: 2 bases; J trimming: 2 bases; junction bases outside the gene matches: 4. The CDR3 is 17 amino acids. CDR3 in DNA: TGTGCCATCAGTGAGATCGGGACTAGCGGGAGGCCCTACGAGCAGTACTTC. Translating gives CAISEIGTSGRPYEQYF.

This clonotype was seen a few times. This sequence joins TRBV5-5 and TRBJ2-3; the D gene is possibly TRBD2 (6 bases). CDR3 length: 17 amino acids. The V and J ends lost 0 bases and 2 bases respectively, with 16 bases between them. Germline V gene lookup returns CDR1 SGHKS and CDR2 YYEKEE (reference sequence). The CDR3 bases are TGTGCCAGCAGCTTGGCCCTGCGACTAGGCTACACAGATACGCAGTATTTT. Protein sequence: CASSLALRLGYTDTQYF.

This chain connects TRBV7-9 to TRBJ1-1; tentative D call: TRBD1 (5 bases). The ends were cut back, 6 bases at V and 5 bases at J, with 10 bases in the middle. CDR3 size: 12 residues. Germline CDR1 and CDR2: SEHNR and FQNEAQ (reference sequence). The CDR3 DNA follows: TGTGCCAGCAGAGGGGTTTGGACTGAAGCTTTCTTT. Translating it yields CASRGVWTEAFF.

This chain joins TRBV27 and TRBJ2-2, with TRBD2 matching 7 bases. The CDR3 loop spans 13 amino acids. V lost 10 bases and J lost 0; bases outside the gene matches: 2. The germline V gene has CDR1 MNHEY and CDR2 SMNVEV (reference sequence). CDR3 coding DNA: TGTGCCACCGGGGGGACGAACACCGGGGAGCTGTTTTTT. Residues: CATGGTNTGELFF.

This clonotype was picked up a small number of times. The rearrangement joins TRBV7-9 to TRBJ2-1; TRBD1 aligns across 7 bases. This CDR3 is built from 15 residues. Germline CDR1 SEHNR, CDR2 FQNEAQ (reference sequence). V shed 7 bases and J 0 bases; nucleotides not matched to a gene: 6. The CDR3 reads CASMPTGSSYNEQFF. CDR3 nucleotides: TGTGCCAGCATGCCGACAGGGAGCTCCTACAATGAGCAGTTCTTC.

This clonotype was observed a handful of times. The rearrangement joins TRBV6-5 to TRBJ1-1; D gene uncertain. Germline CDR1 and CDR2: MNHEY and SVGAGI. Trimming shortened V by 2 bases and J by 1 base, and 8 bases separated the two germline ends. The CDR3 contains 14 residues. CDR3 nucleotides: TGTGCCAGCAGTTACAGCGTGGGGAACACTGAAGCTTTCTTT. Protein sequence: CASSYSVGNTEAFF.

This clonotype came up a few times. The gene calls are TRBV5-6 and TRBJ1-2; no clear D gene. Germline CDR1 SGHDT, CDR2 YYEEEE. The CDR3 is made up of 17 amino acids. Trimming shortened V by 4 bases and J by 4 bases, and 23 bases separated the two germline ends. Written as DNA, the CDR3 is TGTGCCAGCAGCGCGACTCGGACGGGAGCTCGAAGCTATGGCTACACCTTC. It yields the protein CASSATRTGARSYGYTF.

This clonotype was counted a few times. The rearrangement links TRBV24-1 to TRBJ2-2; 7 bases are a match to TRBD1. The V segment lost 8 bases and the J segment 0 bases; nucleotides outside the gene matches: 2. Germline assignment: CDR1 KGHDR and CDR2 SFDVKD. The CDR3 totals 14 residues. The CDR3 protein is CATKGTANTGELFF. The DNA for the CDR3 is TGTGCCACCAAAGGGACAGCGAACACCGGGGAGCTGTTTTTT.

V usage is TRBV20-1 and J usage is TRBJ2-3; 14 bases fit TRBD2. With 6 bases clipped from V and 6 bases from J, the junction kept 8 bases outside the gene matches. The CDR3 covers 15 residues. Germline V lookup: CDR1 DFQATT, CDR2 SNEGSKA (reference sequence). The CDR3 region has the DNA TGCAGTGCGAGGACTAGCGGGGGGCCCGCGGATACGCAGTATTTT. This encodes CSARTSGGPADTQYF.

The chain is built from TRBV6-5 and TRBJ2-7, with D unresolved. Germline CDR1 is MNHEY and CDR2 is SVGAGI. Trimming took off 4 bases at V and 5 bases at J, with 18 bases between the two ends. The CDR3 has 15 residues. CDR3 residues: CASSSQFASRNEQYF. CDR3 nucleotides: TGTGCCAGCAGTTCGCAGTTTGCTTCGCGTAACGAGCAGTACTTC.

The chain recombines TRBV20-1 with TRBJ2-1, with 12 bases aligning to TRBD2. Losses at the gene ends were 5 bases for V and 4 bases for J; bases not matched to a gene: 6. The CDR3 runs to 15 residues. Germline lookup yields CDR1 DFQATT and CDR2 SNEGSKA (reference sequence). CDR3 protein: CSAPLAGGPYNEQFF. CDR3 DNA: TGCAGTGCTCCTCTAGCGGGAGGGCCGTACAATGAGCAGTTCTTC.

The chain combines TRBV6-6 with TRBJ2-7; TRBD1 matches 10 bases. The V and J ends lost 6 bases and 2 bases, in that order; junction bases with no gene match: 7. The CDR3 is 15 amino acids. Germline values: CDR1 MNHNY, CDR2 SVGAGI (reference sequence). The DNA of the CDR3 is TGTGCCAGCAGACTCGGACAGGGGGGTGCCTACGAGCAGTACTTC. It yields the protein CASRLGQGGAYEQYF.

This clonotype appeared a single time. This chain connects TRBV6-2 or TRBV6-3 to TRBJ2-7, with D perhaps given as TRBD1 or TRBD2 (5 bases each). The CDR3 has 15 residues. Trimming took 7 bases from V and 5 from J, leaving 21 bases between them. Germline loops: CDR1 MNHEY, CDR2 SVGEGT. The CDR3 here is CASTSSGGRFHEQYF. In nucleotides, the CDR3 is TGTGCCAGCACCTCAAGTGGGGGACGGTTCCACGAGCAGTACTTC.

The rearrangement links TRBV30 to TRBJ1-1; D not resolved. The CDR3 contains 12 residues. V was cut by 5 bases and J by 4 bases, with 11 bases left in between. Germline CDR1 is GTSNPN and CDR2 is SVGIG (reference sequence). The CDR3 reads CAWGFWGTEAFF. Written as DNA, the CDR3 is TGTGCCTGGGGGTTTTGGGGCACTGAAGCTTTCTTT.

The gene calls are TRBV24-1 and TRBJ2-1; 8 positions agree with TRBD2. V was pared by 4 bases and J by 0 bases, with 7 bases of the junction left unmatched. This CDR3 comprises 17 residues. Per the germline V gene, CDR1 is KGHDR and CDR2 is SFDVKD. The CDR3 here is CATSESRLARSYNEQFF. The CDR3 DNA follows: TGTGCCACCAGTGAATCCCGACTAGCGCGCTCCTACAATGAGCAGTTCTTC.

The chain combines TRBV6-1 with TRBJ1-2; D unclear. Trimming took off 4 bases at V and 1 base at J, with 7 bases between the two ends. CDR1 is MNHNS and CDR2 is SASEGT in the germline V gene. This CDR3 comprises 13 residues. The DNA of the CDR3 is TGTGCCAGCAGTGGAGAGATTAACTATGGCTACACCTTC. This codes for CASSGEINYGYTF.